Listed here are 20 T cell receptor beta chains from one sample, sequenced in a study of blood T cell repertoires in COVID-19. Some clones are missing from TCRdb's copy, which holds only in-frame ones; the method was immunoSEQ multiplex PCR. This table has some 100,000 clones, approximately 89% appearing once. The source material was peripheral blood. The receptors were sampled from a man aged 60-69 years with acute or convalescent COVID-19.

The rearrangement uses TRBV19 and TRBJ2-7; D is undetermined. Deletions cut 9 bases from V and 0 bases from J, with 15 bases between. CDR3 length: 14 amino acids. Germline V gives CDR1 LNHDA, CDR2 SQIVND (reference sequence). Written as DNA, the CDR3 is TGTGCCAGCGGAGACGAACTACCCTCCTACGAGCAGTACGTC. It codes for CASGDELPSYEQYV.

The rearrangement uses TRBV5-1 and TRBJ2-1; 12 nucleotides align to TRBD1. The CDR3 contains 16 residues. V lost 4 bases and J lost 7; bases outside the gene matches: 9. Germline CDR1 and CDR2: SGHRS and YFSETQ. The DNA of the CDR3 is TGCGCCAGCAGCGATACCGGGACAGGGGGCCGGAATGAGCAGTTCTTC. Translation gives CASSDTGTGGRNEQFF.

The CDR3: CASSEQGTIYEQYF. The CDR3 bases are TGTGCCAGCAGTGAACAGGGTACCATCTACGAGCAGTACTTC. This rearrangement joins TRBV2 to TRBJ2-7, with D possibly TRBD1 on 5 matching bases. The length of the CDR3 is 14 residues. The V end lost 2 bases, the J end lost 3 bases, and 11 bases lay between the germline ends. In germline, CDR1 is SNHLY, CDR2 FYNNEI.

This clone has a single count. V is TRBV5-4 and J is TRBJ1-2; possibly TRBD1 for D (6 bases). Trimming cost V 4 bases and J 2 bases, with 18 bases left between them. The CDR3 loop spans 16 amino acids. Germline CDR1 SGHNT, CDR2 YYREEE (reference sequence). CDR3: CASSPEAQGWNYGYTF. CDR3 nucleotide sequence: TGTGCCAGCAGCCCGGAGGCACAGGGTTGGAACTATGGCTACACCTTC.

The V and J genes are TRBV24-1 and TRBJ2-3; tentatively, D is TRBD1 (6 bases). Deletions cut 6 bases from V and 7 bases from J, with 13 bases between. In germline, CDR1 is KGHDR, CDR2 SFDVKD. CDR3 length: 13 residues. DNA of the CDR3: TGTGCCACCAGTATTCTGGGGGCAAATACGCAGTATTTT. As protein: CATSILGANTQYF.

The chain is built from TRBV5-1 and TRBJ2-1, with D possibly TRBD1 on 5 matching bases. Per the germline V gene, CDR1 is SGHRS and CDR2 is YFSETQ. V shed 0 bases and J shed 6 bases, with 7 bases lying between them. The CDR3 is 13 residues long. CDR3 sequence reads: CASSLDQGNEQFF. The CDR3 nucleotides read TGCGCCAGCAGCTTGGATCAGGGCAATGAGCAGTTCTTC.

This chain uses TRBV2 with TRBJ1-1, with D perhaps matching TRBD1 (5 bases). Germline loops: CDR1 SNHLY, CDR2 FYNNEI. CDR3 size: 14 residues. V lost 6 bases, J lost 5 bases, and 16 bases lay in between. The CDR3 region is CASSGIVGGTEAFF. CDR3 DNA sequence: TGTGCCAGCAGCGGAATAGTGGGGGGAACTGAAGCTTTCTTT. Full variable domain (outside the CDR3, taken from reference TRBV2 and TRBJ1-1): EPEVTQTPSHQVTQMGQEVILRCVPISNHLYFYWYRQILGQKVEFLVSFYNNEISEKSEIFDDQFSVERPDGSNFTLKIRSTKLEDSAMYFCASSGIVGGTEAFFGQGTRLTVV.

The chain combines TRBV11-2 with TRBJ1-6; D might be TRBD1 (6 bases). V was cut by 8 bases and J by 7 bases, with 12 bases left in between. The germline V gene encodes CDR1 SGHAT and CDR2 FQNNGV. CDR3 length equals 13 residues. The CDR3 DNA sequence: TGTGCCAGCGGCGCGAGGGGGAATTCACCCCTCCACTTT. Translated, it gives CASGARGNSPLHF. Supplemented by reference TRBV11-2 and TRBJ1-6, the full variable domain reads EAGVAQSPRYKIIEKRQSVAFWCNPISGHATLYWYQQILGQGPKLLIQFQNNGVVDDSQLPKDRFSAERLKGVDSTLKIQPAKLEDSAVYLCASGARGNSPLHFGNGTRLTVT.

The V and J genes are TRBV5-1 and TRBJ1-2; weak D call: TRBD1 (5 bases). Per the germline V gene, CDR1 is SGHRS and CDR2 is YFSETQ. The CDR3 is made up of 15 amino acids. Trimming took off 0 bases at V and 6 bases at J, with 15 bases between the two ends. This chain's CDR3 is CASSLEGRGLDGYTF. The CDR3 DNA is TGCGCCAGCAGCTTGGAAGGGAGGGGTTTGGATGGCTACACCTTC.

The chain links TRBV4-2 to TRBJ2-3; tentative D call: TRBD2 (6 bases). V lost 2 bases, J lost 6 bases, and 15 bases lay in between. CDR1 LGHNA and CDR2 YNFKEQ come from the germline V gene. This CDR3 has 15 residues. Here the CDR3 DNA reads TGTGCCAGCAGCCAATATCGGGACTCCTTCGATACGCAGTATTTT. Amino acids: CASSQYRDSFDTQYF.

The chain combines TRBV9 with TRBJ1-3; a possible D gene is TRBD1 (6 bases). CDR3 size: 15 residues. The ends were cut back, 0 bases at V and 2 bases at J, with 9 bases in the middle. Germline V gene data show CDR1 as SGDLS and CDR2 as YYNGEE. The CDR3 nucleotides read TGTGCCAGCAGCGTAGTAGGGGGGGCTGGAAACACCATATATTTT. It is translated as CASSVVGGAGNTIYF.

This clone has a single count. V usage is TRBV7-9 and J usage is TRBJ1-2; no clear D gene. V was cut by 2 bases and J by 5 bases, with 12 bases left in between. Germline V gene lookup returns CDR1 SEHNR and CDR2 FQNEAQ (reference sequence). The CDR3 length is 14 residues. CDR3 region: CASSLTREAYGYTF. As DNA, the CDR3 is TGTGCCAGCAGCTTAACTAGAGAGGCTTATGGCTACACCTTC. Filled out from reference TRBV7-9 and TRBJ1-2, the complete variable domain reads DTGVSQNPRHKITKRGQNVTFRCDPISEHNRLYWYRQTLGQGPEFLTYFQNEAQLEKSRLLSDRFSAERPKGSFSTLEIQRTEQGDSAMYLCASSLTREAYGYTFGSGTRLTVV.

The genes are TRBV19 and TRBJ1-3; D may be TRBD1 (5 bases). The CDR3 has 15 amino acids. The germline V and J ends were trimmed by 8 bases and 2 bases, with 16 bases remaining between them. The germline CDR1 and CDR2 sequences are LNHDA and SQIVND (reference sequence). CDR3 DNA: TGTGCCAGTGGACCCCAGGGTCTCCCTGGAAACACCATATATTTT. Protein: CASGPQGLPGNTIYF.

CDR3 in DNA: TGTGCCAGTAAACACCGAATGAACACTGAAGCTTTCTTT. Amino acid sequence: CASKHRMNTEAFF. J is TRBJ1-1 and V is TRBV19; D is uncertain. This CDR3 is built from 13 residues. In germline, CDR1 is LNHDA, CDR2 SQIVND (reference sequence). V was trimmed by 7 bases and J by 0 bases, leaving 9 bases between them. The variable domain in full, with the rest retrieved from reference TRBV19 and TRBJ1-1, is DGGITQSPKYLFRKEGQNVTLSCEQNLNHDAMYWYRQDPGQGLRLIYYSQIVNDFQKGDIAEGYSVSREKKESFPLTVTSAQKNPTAFYLCASKHRMNTEAFFGQGTRLTVV.

Note on this clone: Relative to the germline gene, one junction end is altered; a read error may explain this. The chain employs TRBV5-4 and TRBJ1-3, with a possible D match to TRBD1 (5 bases). This CDR3 has 15 residues. Germline loops: CDR1 SGHNT, CDR2 YYREEE (reference sequence). CDR3 loop: CASTLEGIQGNTIYF. The CDR3 region has the DNA TGTGCCAGCACCTTGGAGGGGATTCAAGGAAACACCATATATTTT.

The J gene is TRBJ1-1, the V gene TRBV10-3, with D unclear. This CDR3 is 15 amino acids long. V was cut by 2 bases and J by 1 base, with 11 bases left in between. Looked up from germline, CDR1 is ENHRY and CDR2 is SYGVKD. Written as DNA, the CDR3 is TGTGCCATCAGTGAGCGAGAGGGAGGGAACACTGAAGCTTTCTTT. Its protein product is CAISEREGGNTEAFF.

This clone was seen only a few times. The same CDR3 is also encoded by other DNA sequences in this sample. J is TRBJ2-2 and V is TRBV19; D might be TRBD1 (6 bases). V was shortened by 3 bases and J by 6 bases, with 14 bases between the two germline ends. Germline V lookup: CDR1 LNHDA, CDR2 SQIVND (reference sequence). The CDR3 is 15 residues long. CDR3 nucleotide sequence: TGTGCCAGTAGTATCCTGGCAGGGGCGTCCGGGGAGCTGTTTTTT. This sequence encodes CASSILAGASGELFF.

This chain uses TRBV4-2 with TRBJ2-1; D is undetermined. Per germline, CDR1 LGHNA and CDR2 YNFKEQ. V was trimmed by 0 bases and J by 5 bases, leaving 14 bases between them. This CDR3 region has 16 residues. The CDR3 region has the DNA TGTGCCAGCAGCCAAGATCAGAGCAGGCACAACAATGAGCAGTTCTTC. Translation: CASSQDQSRHNNEQFF.

The chain is built from TRBV24-1 and TRBJ2-5, with TRBD2 as a possible D gene (6 bases). The germline gives CDR1 KGHDR, CDR2 SFDVKD. Deletions cut 1 base from V and 5 bases from J, with 16 bases between. This CDR3 region has 16 residues. This CDR3 reads CATSDLRSRDRETQYF. The CDR3 DNA reads as TGTGCCACCAGTGATTTACGGTCGCGGGATCGTGAGACCCAGTACTTC.

The V call is TRBV28, the J call TRBJ2-1, with D uncertain. The ends were cut back, 2 bases at V and 8 bases at J, with 7 bases in the middle. The CDR3 sequence is 12 residues long. Germline V CDR1 and CDR2: MDHEN, SYDVKM. This CDR3 reads CASSLVADEQFF. In DNA, the CDR3 is TGTGCCAGCAGTTTAGTAGCAGATGAGCAGTTCTTC.